This T cell receptor beta chain stems from a study of tumor and adjacent non-tumor tissue in lung cancer. Study details: The patients, around 11 men and about five women, were about 30 to 76 with stage I to III disease. Each sample yielded 3.5 million to 4.5 million productive TCRbeta reads on average.

Comments on this clonotype: Its cognate antigen is unknown. One end of the junction varies from germline; a read error may be responsible.

Three rounds of nested PCR, following a modified ARM-PCR protocol, produced the TCRbeta library. Each CDR3 protein is one row after TCRdb ran MiXCR on the multiplex PCR reads. The profile shows roughly 120,000 distinct CDR3 sequences, over 75% of them singletons. Whole-study findings and limits: Tumor repertoires had a smaller top 100 clone share than normal lung.

The template was RNA from unsorted bulk tissue. This CDR3 region has 16 residues. Germline V gene data show CDR1 as SGHNT and CDR2 as YENEEA. V is TRBV11-3 and J is TRBJ2-1, with D possibly being TRBD2 (7 bases). The sequenced sample was lung tumor tissue. The clonotype comes from a man between 65 and 80 years old with non-small cell lung cancer. CDR3 loop: CVSSLDPTGGIGEQLF. CDR3 in DNA: TGTGTCAGCAGCTTAGATCCCACGGGGGGCATTGGTGAGCAGCTCTTC.